This T cell receptor (beta chain) comes out of a study of PD-L1 blockade in urothelial cancer (dated by TCRdb to the late 2010s). For context, the study as a whole: Therapy was started at some point between 2014 and 2016 for all patients, and atezolizumab 1,200 mg was administered intravenously every 3 weeks. Pretreatment tumor samples and matched peripheral blood, collected serially before and after atezolizumab treatment, underwent TCR sequencing. Pretreatment blood TCR-seq was available for about 27 patients, at least one posttreatment blood collection was obtained for around 25 patients, and tumor TCR-seq was available for around 25 patients. Progression-free survival longer than 6 months counted as durable clinical benefit, and TCR features were additionally tested against both progression-free and overall survival. Blood samples were analyzed 3 weeks after the start of treatment (second dose) and 6 weeks after the start of treatment. Several patients achieved durable clinical benefit and approximately 20 did not. An ECOG performance status of 0 or 1 was recorded for the patients, and 0 to 3 prior chemotherapy regimens had been received by the patients. Somatic, immune and clinical correlates of response to PD-L1 blockade with atezolizumab in urothelial cancer were the focus of an exploratory multi-omic analysis. In the same patients, pretreatment tumors underwent whole exome sequencing and RNA sequencing in addition to TCR sequencing. Blood samples gave median yields of around 140,000 T cells and tens of thousands of unique TCRs, along with a median clonality of 0.080. About 90% of the roughly 29 patients were identified as males with urothelial cancer of bladder origin, and a prior smoking history was reported by 18 of 29 patients. Results and caveats for the whole study, not just this receptor: Small sample size (n of about 30) and many exploratory analyses mean the results are intended to be hypothesis-generating. Improved progression-free and overall survival was associated with having pretreatment peripheral blood TCR clonality below the median. Greater expansion of tumor-associated TCR clones in peripheral blood 3 weeks after the start of treatment was observed in patients with durable benefit (n of about 20, p = 0.022).

Sequences KGHSH (CDR1) and LQKENI (CDR2) are obtained from the germline V gene. The CDR3 measures 13 amino acids from cysteine to phenylalanine. Of the read, only the CDR3 DNA is kept; its 39 bases are in frame from base 1. The trim is 6 bases for V and 4 bases for J, with a gap of 13 bases between the germline ends. Synthetic TCR analog templates were spiked into each PCR to estimate absolute template abundance from read counts. Using the immunoSEQ assay, TCRbeta CDR3 regions were amplified from genomic DNA with bias-controlled V and J gene primers. Sequencing of rearranged TCRbeta segments was done at approximately 20X coverage. As for the original processing: Sequencing errors were corrected by clustering and CDR3s were annotated against IMGT to assign V, D and J genes. Downstream analyses used only productive TCRbeta rearrangements, leaving out any out-of-frame or stop-codon sequences. Clonality was calculated as one minus the Shannon entropy normalized by the log of the number of unique productive sequences. Clones differing between time points or between blood and tumor were identified using Fisher's exact test with Benjamini-Hochberg correction, with an adjusted p below 0.01 applied as the threshold. TCRdb provides this immuneACCESS table in a form limited to in-frame rearrangements. Some clones are lacking; in checked studies, under half of them reflect an unresolved V gene, and why the rest are absent is not known. That table gives V, J and clone size, and the DNA gave D and trimming. The sample includes over 45,000 clones, with roughly 86% observed a single time. Of the sample, roughly 22% falls within the top ten clones.

Points on this clone: Its antigen is unknown. One base away there is no much larger clone; base qualities are not given.

Sample time point, as interpreted from the label and publication: pretreatment peripheral blood. The cohort comprised around 30 patients with locally advanced or metastatic urothelial carcinoma treated at Memorial Sloan Kettering on a trial protocol. Peripheral blood mononuclear cells were collected pretreatment and during treatment, with between 1 and 8 total time points obtained per patient. The Qiagen DNeasy Blood extraction kit was used to purify genomic DNA from total PBMCs and tumor samples. PBMCs were collected pretreatment and during treatment and were isolated and stored as previously described.

This clonotype originated in a man aged 55-75 years with urothelial cancer. Here the sequenced sample was PBMCs, taken around atezolizumab (anti-PD-L1) treatment. Recombination joined TRBV18 with TRBJ2-7; TRBD1 is possibly the D segment (6 matching bases). The CDR3 reads as follows: CASSPSGQYEQYF. The DNA sequence is TGTGCCAGCTCCCCATCCGGACAGTACGAGCAGTACTTC.